This TCR beta chain is from a study of T cell responses to AZD1222 COVID-19 vaccine. Study-wide findings and caveats: Spike as a whole was targeted by vaccine-associated CD4 TCRs, dominant at 160-218 and 743-854. Rises in breadth and depth of Spike-specific TCRs came after two AZD1222 doses. The donors showed a predominance of white British ancestry and of females, with possible underestimation of clonal diversity.

The CDR3 contains 12 residues. Trimming took off 3 bases at V and 7 bases at J, with 9 bases between the two ends. Germline V CDR1 and CDR2: MDHEN, SYDVKM. This clone was recorded once. Its antigen is still unknown. Measured with immunoSEQ multiplex PCR; TCRdb has only the in-frame clones, and not every one. This table holds approximately 150,000 clones, roughly 88% found once. V gene TRBV28 combines with J gene TRBJ1-2; D is ambiguous. This sequence originates from an adult who received the AZD1222 COVID-19 vaccine. The source was peripheral blood, collected 28 days after the second AZD1222 dose. For the CDR3, the DNA is TGTGCCAGCAGTTTGCTCAGATCTGGCTACACCTTC. This translates into CASSLLRSGYTF.